What follows describes a single T cell receptor (beta chain). Its antigen is unknown. cDNA reverse transcribed from extracted RNA served as the sequencing template. Method: immunoSEQ multiplex PCR; TCRdb's copy keeps in-frame clones and lacks some. The data show about 140,000 clones, 40% to 55% seen once. This record belongs to a study of CD8+ T cells in alopecia areata. Study-wide context: Tofacitinib was taken orally by treated patients, and the dose was 5 to 10 mg twice daily.

Study outcomes and limitations: Greater clonality was observed in lesional scalp samples, especially alopecia totalis/universalis, versus normal scalp.

In germline, CDR1 is MNHEY, CDR2 SMNVEV (reference sequence). This CDR3 has 16 amino acids. Deletions cut 6 bases from V and 4 bases from J, with 22 bases between. The chain employs TRBV27 and TRBJ2-7; possibly TRBD1 for D (6 bases). The TCR originated in a human donor with alopecia areata. Material: CD4+ T cells sorted from blood, obtained at week 0. CDR3 residues: CASSRGRILTGYEQYF. The CDR3 DNA is TGTGCCAGCAGCCGCGGACGGATCCTAACAGGGTACGAGCAGTACTTC.